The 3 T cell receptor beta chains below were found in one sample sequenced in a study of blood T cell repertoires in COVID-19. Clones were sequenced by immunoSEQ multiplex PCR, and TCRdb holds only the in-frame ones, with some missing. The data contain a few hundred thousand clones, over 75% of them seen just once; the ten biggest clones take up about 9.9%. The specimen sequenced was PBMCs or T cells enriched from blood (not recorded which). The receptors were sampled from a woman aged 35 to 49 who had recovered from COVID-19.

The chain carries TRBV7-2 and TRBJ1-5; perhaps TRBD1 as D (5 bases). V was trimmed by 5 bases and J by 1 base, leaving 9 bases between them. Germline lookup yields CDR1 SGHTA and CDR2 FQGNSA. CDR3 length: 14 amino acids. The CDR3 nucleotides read TGTGCCAGCAGCATCGACAGCAGCAATCAGCCCCAGCATTTT. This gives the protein CASSIDSSNQPQHF.

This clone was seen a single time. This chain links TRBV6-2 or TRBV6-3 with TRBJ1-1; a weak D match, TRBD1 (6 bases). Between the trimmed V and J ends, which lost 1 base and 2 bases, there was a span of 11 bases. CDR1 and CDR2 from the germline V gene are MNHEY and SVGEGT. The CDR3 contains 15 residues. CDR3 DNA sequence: TGTGCCAGCAGTTACTTTGGGACAATAAACACTGAAGCTTTCTTT. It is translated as CASSYFGTINTEAFF.

The CDR3 protein is CARAQGGGTEAFF. The CDR3 DNA is TGTGCCCGGGCACAGGGCGGGGGCACTGAAGCTTTCTTT. The chain employs TRBV30 and TRBJ1-1; weak D call: TRBD1 (6 bases). The CDR3 spans 13 residues. V was pared by 8 bases and J by 4 bases, with 17 bases between. Germline loops: CDR1 GTSNPN, CDR2 SVGIG (reference sequence).